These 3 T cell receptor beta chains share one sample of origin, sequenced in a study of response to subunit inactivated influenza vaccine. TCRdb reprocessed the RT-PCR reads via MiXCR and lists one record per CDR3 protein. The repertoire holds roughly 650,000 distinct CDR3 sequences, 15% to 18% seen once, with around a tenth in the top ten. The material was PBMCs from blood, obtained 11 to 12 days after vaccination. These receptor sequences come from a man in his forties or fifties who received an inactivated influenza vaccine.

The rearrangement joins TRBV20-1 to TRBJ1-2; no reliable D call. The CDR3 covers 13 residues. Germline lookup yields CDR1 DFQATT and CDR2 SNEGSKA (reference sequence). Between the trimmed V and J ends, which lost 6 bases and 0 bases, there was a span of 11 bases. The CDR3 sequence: CSARVPANYGYTF. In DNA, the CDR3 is TGCAGTGCCCGAGTGCCCGCTAACTATGGCTACACCTTC.

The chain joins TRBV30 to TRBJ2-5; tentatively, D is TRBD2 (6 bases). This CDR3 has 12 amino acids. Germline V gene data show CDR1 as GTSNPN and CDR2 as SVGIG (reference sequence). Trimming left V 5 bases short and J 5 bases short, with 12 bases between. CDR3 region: CAWARLGETQYF. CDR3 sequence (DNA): TGTGCCTGGGCCAGACTAGGGGAGACCCAGTACTTC.

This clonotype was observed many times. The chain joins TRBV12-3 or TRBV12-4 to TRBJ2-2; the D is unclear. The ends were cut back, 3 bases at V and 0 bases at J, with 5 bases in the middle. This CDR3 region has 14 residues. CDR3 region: CASSFTTNTGELFF. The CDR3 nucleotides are TGTGCCAGCAGTTTTACAACGAACACCGGGGAGCTGTTTTTT.